This T cell receptor beta chain came from a study of CD8 T cells in Susac syndrome. The germline gives CDR1 LGHNA, CDR2 YSLEER. V lost 0 bases and J 8 bases, leaving 10 bases between the germline ends. The CDR3 loop spans 13 amino acids. The authors reverse transcribed roughly 0.5 to 1 ug RNA with random hexamers. The method of amplification for TCR beta CDR3 was immunoSEQ multiplex PCR, covering 54 Vbeta and 13 Jbeta. In TCRdb, the immunoSEQ multiplex PCR reads were re-called with MiXCR into one record per CDR3 protein. In the table there are fewer than 150,000 distinct CDR3 sequences, under 95% of which are singletons. CD8+ and CD4+ T cells from blood underwent TCR beta sequencing, which was carried out in a high-throughput format. The multiple sclerosis control group consisted of treatment-naive patients whose relapsing-remitting disease, which was either stable or active, fulfilled revised McDonald criteria. TEMRA cells were FACS-enriched, with CD8+ and CD4+ T cells isolated negatively.

Sequencing was performed on CD8+ T cells from PBMCs. V usage is TRBV4-3 and J usage is TRBJ1-2; D is unclear. The receptor was isolated from a human donor with multiple sclerosis. The CDR3 coding sequence is TGCGCCAGCAGCCAAGACCCCTGGGAGGGCTACACCTTC. Its translation: CASSQDPWEGYTF.